This T cell receptor beta chain was retrieved from a study of post-analysis software for immune sequencing data. Study overall: Included among the disease courses, which were recorded for the cohort, were relapsing-remitting, secondary progressive and progressive-relapsing multiple sclerosis. Study observations and caveats: Compared with controls, patients had more of about five TRBV segments, including TRBV5-6, TRBV5-1 and TRBV20-1. Those with multiple sclerosis, the patient group, showed significantly lower normalized Chao1 diversity than controls.

Presence of unique molecular identifiers characterized the TCR beta cDNA libraries. Input of roughly 0.85 to 11 million T cells yielded 550,000 or so cDNA molecules. TCRdb re-derived calls from the PCR reads in MiXCR, one entry per CDR3 protein. The data hold hundreds of thousands of distinct CDR3 sequences, with roughly 30% observed a single time. The germline V gene encodes CDR1 LGHNA and CDR2 YSLEER. Between the trimmed V and J ends, which lost 0 bases and 0 bases, there was a span of 7 bases. The CDR3 runs to 15 residues. This clonotype was found a few times. The antigen is undetermined. The rearrangement joins TRBV4-3 to TRBJ2-3, with D possibly being TRBD1 (5 bases). Specimen: blood. This sequence originates from a girl aged 5 to 17 with multiple sclerosis. CDR3 in DNA: TGCGCCAGCAGCCAAGATGACAGTAGCACAGATACGCAGTATTTT. It yields the protein CASSQDDSSTDTQYF.